The clone carrying this TCR beta chain occurred many times. TCRdb re-analysed the 5' RACE reads in MiXCR, keeping a single row per CDR3 protein. The sample contains approximately 110,000 distinct CDR3 sequences, 15% of which appear only once. These data originate in a study of early T cells in non-severe SARS-CoV-2 infection. The clonotype originates from an adult who was a healthcare worker with PCR-confirmed SARS-CoV-2 infection or an uninfected control (not recorded which). The material sequenced was whole blood.

Here the CDR3 reads CASRDSQNTEAFF. The CDR3 coding sequence is TGTGCCAGCAGGGACAGTCAGAACACTGAAGCTTTCTTT. The chain uses TRBV6-6 and TRBJ1-1, with D perhaps TRBD1 (6 bases). The CDR3 totals 13 residues. Germline V gene lookup returns CDR1 MNHNY and CDR2 SVGAGI (reference sequence). V was pared by 6 bases and J by 1 base, with 9 bases between.